Shown below are 21 T cell receptor beta chains from a single sample sequenced in a study of T cells in Graves' hyperthyroidism and ophthalmopathy. Researchers took RNA transcripts and amplified the TCR beta CDR3 regions from them. TCR CDR3 underwent first-round RT-PCR with the HTBI primer set. MiXCR was run by TCRdb on the multiplex PCR reads, yielding one entry per CDR3 protein. Of about 580,000 distinct CDR3 sequences in the sample, about 15% were seen once. Sample: blood. These TCRs come from a woman between 25 and 40 years old with Graves' hyperthyroidism that later progressed to Graves' ophthalmopathy.

To note about this clonotype: Since a much larger clone is just one base distant, this may be a read error. The chain has TRBV6-9 and TRBJ1-1, with a tentative D call TRBD1 (5 bases). This CDR3 contains 15 residues. The germline CDR1 and CDR2 sequences are MNHGY and SVAAGI. CDR3 coding DNA: TGTGCCAGCAGTTACAAGGGACCCTTACACCCTGAAGCTTCCTTT. Protein: CASSYKGPLHPEASF.

The chain recombines TRBV12-3 or TRBV12-4 with TRBJ2-5; D tentatively fits TRBD1 or TRBD2 (5 bases each). The CDR3 is made up of 16 amino acids. The V end was cut by 6 bases, the J end by 0 bases, with 17 bases between. CDR3 protein: CASSPLRDPYQETQYF. The CDR3 coding sequence is TGTGCCAGCAGCCCCTTGAGGGACCCGTACCAAGAGACCCAGTACTTC.

Many counts were recorded for this clonotype. This chain connects TRBV28 to TRBJ1-2; a weak D match, TRBD1 (5 bases). The CDR3 runs to 12 residues. CDR1 and CDR2 from the germline V gene are MDHEN and SYDVKM. The CDR3 loop reads CAHKGFGYGYTF. For the CDR3, the DNA is TGTGCTCATAAGGGGTTCGGATATGGCTACACCTTC.

This clonotype was observed many times. The V gene is TRBV7-2, the J gene TRBJ2-4, with D tentatively TRBD1 (6 bases). Germline V gene data show CDR1 as SGHTA and CDR2 as FQGNSA. The V gene lost 2 bases and the J gene lost 0 bases, with 17 bases spanning the gap. The CDR3 sequence is 18 residues long. This CDR3 is CASSLRDTSHLAKNIQYF. The CDR3 DNA reads as TGTGCCAGCAGCTTACGGGACACATCACATCTAGCCAAAAACATTCAGTACTTC.

A remark on this clonotype: One end of the junction is discordant with germline, which a read error may explain. This chain joins TRBV5-1 and TRBJ2-2, with D maybe TRBD2 (6 bases). There are 14 residues in the CDR3. Germline V gives CDR1 SGHRS, CDR2 YFSETQ. Written as DNA, the CDR3 is TGCGCCAGCAGCTTGGTTGGGAGCGGCGGGGAGCCGTTTTTT. Its protein product is CASSLVGSGGEPFF. The variable domain in full, with the rest retrieved from reference TRBV5-1 and TRBJ2-2, is KAGVTQTPRYLIKTRGQQVTLSCSPISGHRSVSWYQQTPGQGLQFLFEYFSETQRNKGNFPGRFSGRQFSNSRSEMNVSTLELGDSALYLCASSLVGSGGEPFFGEGSRLTVL.

This chain uses TRBV28 with TRBJ2-1; D is undetermined. V lost 5 bases and J 8 bases, leaving 7 bases between the germline ends. Looked up from germline, CDR1 is MDHEN and CDR2 is SYDVKM. The CDR3 is made up of 11 amino acids. The CDR3 region has the DNA TGTGCCAGCAGTACCGTAGATGAGCAGTTCTTC. It specifies CASSTVDEQFF.

The chain uses TRBV29-1 and TRBJ2-3, with D unresolved. This CDR3 has 11 residues. In germline, CDR1 is SQVTM, CDR2 ANQGSEA. V lost 3 bases to trimming and J lost 2 bases, with 3 bases between them. The CDR3 protein is CSVDPTDTQYF. CDR3 DNA sequence: TGCAGCGTTGACCCCACAGATACGCAGTATTTT.

This clonotype was picked up a small number of times. The J gene is TRBJ2-7, the V gene TRBV20-1; D is undetermined. The ends were cut back, 3 bases at V and 3 bases at J, with 9 bases in the middle. This CDR3 region has 12 residues. In germline, CDR1 is DFQATT, CDR2 SNEGSKA (reference sequence). The CDR3 sequence is CSASEFDYEQYF. The CDR3 coding sequence is TGCAGTGCTAGCGAATTCGACTACGAGCAGTACTTC.

This clonotype was recorded at least ten times. The CDR3 loop reads CASSSYPWDRGNTEAFF. CDR3 DNA: TGTGCCAGTAGTTCCTACCCGTGGGACAGGGGGAACACTGAAGCTTTCTTT. The J gene is TRBJ1-1, the V gene TRBV19; TRBD1 matches 10 bases. The V gene's germline CDR1 is LNHDA and CDR2 SQIVND (reference sequence). J lost 1 base, V lost 5 bases, and 10 bases had no gene match. The CDR3 has 17 amino acids.

The chain links TRBV28 to TRBJ2-4; 11 bases fit TRBD2. Losses at the gene ends were 2 bases for V and 0 bases for J; bases not matched to a gene: 6. Per the germline V gene, CDR1 is MDHEN and CDR2 is SYDVKM. There are 18 residues in the CDR3. The DNA for the CDR3 is TGTGCCAGCAGTTTACTGCGGCTAGCGGGAGGAGCCAAAAACATTCAGTACTTC. Amino acid sequence: CASSLLRLAGGAKNIQYF.

The chain carries TRBV6-2 or TRBV6-3 and TRBJ2-3, with a tentative D call TRBD1 (6 bases). The CDR3 runs to 15 residues. Trimming stripped 4 bases from V and 2 bases from J, with 13 bases between. CDR1 is MNHEY, CDR2 SVGEGT, per germline. CDR3 in DNA: TGTGCCAGCAGTTCACAGGGTGAAATCACAGATACGCAGTATTTT. It encodes CASSSQGEITDTQYF.

This clonotype showed up many times. The chain couples TRBV12-3 or TRBV12-4 to TRBJ1-2; D is perhaps TRBD1 (6 bases). The length of the CDR3 is 13 residues. The ends were cut back, 6 bases at V and 4 bases at J, with 12 bases in the middle. The CDR3 is CASSDDRSYGYTF. Written as DNA, the CDR3 is TGTGCCAGCAGCGACGACAGGTCCTATGGCTACACCTTC.

This clonotype was recorded many times. The rearrangement uses TRBV30 and TRBJ1-1; possible D gene TRBD1, 6 bases. Germline V gene sequence: CDR1 GTSNPN, CDR2 SVGIG (reference sequence). The CDR3 totals 12 residues. The V end was cut by 7 bases, the J end by 5 bases, with 14 bases between. DNA of the CDR3: TGTGCCTCCGGAGGGGGTTGGACTGAAGCTTTCTTT. Encoded protein: CASGGGWTEAFF.

This clonotype was detected many times. The DNA for the CDR3 is TGTGCCAGCAGTGGTCGGGGAGGGGCCTATGAAAAACTGTTTTTT. This sequence encodes CASSGRGGAYEKLFF. The J gene is TRBJ1-4, the V gene TRBV28; possibly TRBD1 for D (5 bases). This CDR3 contains 15 residues. CDR1 is MDHEN and CDR2 is SYDVKM in the germline V gene. Trimming shortened V by 5 bases and J by 6 bases, and 16 bases separated the two germline ends. Together with reference TRBV28 and TRBJ1-4, the CDR3 gives the full variable domain: DVKVTQSSRYLVKRTGEKVFLECVQDMDHENMFWYRQDPGLGLRLIYFSYDVKMKEKGDIPEGYSVSREKKERFSLILESASTNQTSMYLCASSGRGGAYEKLFFGSGTQLSVL.

This clonotype was counted a few times. This chain links TRBV24-1 with TRBJ1-5; D gene uncertain. Germline values: CDR1 KGHDR, CDR2 SFDVKD. Deletions cut 0 bases from V and 1 base from J, with 9 bases between. The CDR3 is 16 residues long. The CDR3 nucleotides read TGTGCCACCAGTGATTTGCTTCCCGGGAGCAATCAGCCCCAGCATTTT. This sequence encodes CATSDLLPGSNQPQHF.

This clonotype has a count of ten or more. The CDR3 DNA is TGTGCCAGCTCACCGCCTCCTCAAGGCACTGAAGCTTTCTTT. Residues: CASSPPPQGTEAFF. This chain links TRBV18 with TRBJ1-1; no clear D gene. The germline V gene has CDR1 KGHSH and CDR2 LQKENI. The CDR3 is made up of 14 amino acids. The V gene lost 3 bases and the J gene lost 4 bases, with 12 bases spanning the gap.

This clonotype was recorded only once. The chain carries TRBV6-1 and TRBJ2-1; no clear D gene. Germline V gene lookup returns CDR1 MNHNS and CDR2 SASEGT. This CDR3 is built from 15 residues. Trimming took 6 bases from V and 7 from J, leaving 19 bases between them. CDR3 residues: CASRWTDRLRNEQFF. CDR3 nucleotide sequence: TGTGCCAGCAGATGGACGGACCGACTCCGGAATGAGCAGTTCTTC.

This clonotype was seen a few times. This may be a read error, as it is one base from a much larger clone. The chain recombines TRBV7-2 with TRBJ1-1; no clear D gene. The CDR3 covers 14 residues. Germline V CDR1 and CDR2: SGHTA, FQGNSA. The V and J ends lost 5 bases and 9 bases respectively, with 19 bases between them. The CDR3 region has the DNA TGTGCCAGCAGCCTCGGGCCCAGCCCCCCTCAAGCTTTCTTT. Its protein product is CASSLGPSPPQAFF.

This clonotype was seen many times. This rearrangement joins TRBV7-8 to TRBJ1-3, with D uncertain. CDR3 size: 15 residues. V lost 5 bases and J 3 bases, leaving 14 bases between the germline ends. CDR1 is SGHVS and CDR2 is FQNEAQ in the germline V gene. Written as DNA, the CDR3 is TGTGCCAGCAGCCGCCGTACCGAGGGTGGAAACACCATATATTTT. Amino acids: CASSRRTEGGNTIYF.

This chain connects TRBV20-1 to TRBJ1-1; TRBD1 agrees at 7 bases. With 7 bases clipped from V and 0 bases from J, the junction kept 14 bases outside the gene matches. Germline lookup yields CDR1 DFQATT and CDR2 SNEGSKA (reference sequence). The CDR3 extends over 16 amino acids. The CDR3: CSERDRARPMNTEAFF. Written as DNA, the CDR3 is TGCAGTGAGCGTGACAGGGCCCGCCCAATGAACACTGAAGCTTTCTTT.

This clonotype appeared a few times. The chain has TRBV18 and TRBJ2-7; 7 bases fit TRBD2. The germline gives CDR1 KGHSH, CDR2 LQKENI. The CDR3 is made up of 15 amino acids. V shed 5 bases and J 5 bases; nucleotides not matched to a gene: 12. CDR3 sequence: CASSTSLPGTNEQYF. The CDR3 bases are TGTGCCAGCTCAACCTCACTTCCCGGGACTAACGAGCAGTACTTC.